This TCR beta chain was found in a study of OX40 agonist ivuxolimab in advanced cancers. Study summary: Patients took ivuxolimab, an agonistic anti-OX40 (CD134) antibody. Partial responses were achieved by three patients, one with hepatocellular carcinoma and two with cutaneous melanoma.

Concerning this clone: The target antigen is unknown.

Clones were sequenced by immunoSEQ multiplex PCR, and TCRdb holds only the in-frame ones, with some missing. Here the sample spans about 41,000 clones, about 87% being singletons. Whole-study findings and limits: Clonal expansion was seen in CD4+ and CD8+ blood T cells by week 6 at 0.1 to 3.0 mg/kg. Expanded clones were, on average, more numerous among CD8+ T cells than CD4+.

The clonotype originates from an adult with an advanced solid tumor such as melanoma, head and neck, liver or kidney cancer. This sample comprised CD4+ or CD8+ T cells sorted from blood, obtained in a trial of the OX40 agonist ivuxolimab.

In nucleotides, the CDR3 is TGTGCCATCAGCCCCAGGGATAGCAATCAGCCCCAGCATTTT. Protein product: CAISPRDSNQPQHF. The V and J genes are TRBV10-3 and TRBJ1-5; D may be TRBD1 (5 bases). CDR1 is ENHRY, CDR2 SYGVKD, per germline. CDR3 size: 14 residues. V was pared by 6 bases and J by 0 bases, with 9 bases between.